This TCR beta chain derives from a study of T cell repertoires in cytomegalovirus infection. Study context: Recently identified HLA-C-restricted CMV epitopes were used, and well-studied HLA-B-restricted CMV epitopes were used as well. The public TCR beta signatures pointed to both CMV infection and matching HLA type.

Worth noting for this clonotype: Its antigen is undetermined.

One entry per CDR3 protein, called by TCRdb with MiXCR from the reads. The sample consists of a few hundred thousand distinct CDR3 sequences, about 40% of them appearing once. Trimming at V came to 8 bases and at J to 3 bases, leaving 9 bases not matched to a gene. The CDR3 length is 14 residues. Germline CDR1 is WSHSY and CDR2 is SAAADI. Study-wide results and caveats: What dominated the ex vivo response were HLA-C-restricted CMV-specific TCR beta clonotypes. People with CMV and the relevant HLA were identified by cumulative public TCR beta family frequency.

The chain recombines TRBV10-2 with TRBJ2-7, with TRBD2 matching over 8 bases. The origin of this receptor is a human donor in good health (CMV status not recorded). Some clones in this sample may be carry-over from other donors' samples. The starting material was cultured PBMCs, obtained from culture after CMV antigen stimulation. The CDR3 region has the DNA TGCGCCAGCGGGTTGGGGCGGGAGGTCTACGAGCAGTACTTC. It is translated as CASGLGREVYEQYF.